The clone carrying this T cell receptor beta chain was seen repeatedly, ten times or more. Its cognate antigen is unknown. The CDR3 consists of 13 residues. V gave up 6 bases and J gave up 2 bases, with 12 bases separating them. Per the germline V gene, CDR1 is SGHRS and CDR2 is YFSETQ. The data belong to a study of identical twins. After template switching added a universal primer site, the resulting cDNA carried unique molecular identifiers. One entry per CDR3 protein, called by TCRdb with MiXCR from the 5' RACE reads. Here the sample spans 250,000 to 300,000 distinct CDR3 sequences, approximately 8.6% being singletons. Notes on the study in general: Conclusions were based on cross-sectional statistical analysis, without following the same donors. Cord blood's abundant beta clonotypes had fewer insertions, unlike memory repertoires.

The sample was also linked to a second study, of yellow fever vaccine responses in identical twins.

This TCR came from a woman younger than 30 in good health. The chain has TRBV5-1 and TRBJ2-7; perhaps TRBD2 as D (5 bases). Source material: CD8+ T cells sorted from blood. The CDR3: CASNGIGPYEQYF. The CDR3 DNA reads TGCGCCAGCAACGGGATCGGTCCCTACGAGCAGTACTTC.